One sample yielded the 9 T cell receptor beta chains listed below, sequenced in a study of tumor and adjacent non-tumor tissue in lung cancer. The template was RNA from unsorted bulk tissue. A modified ARM-PCR protocol with three rounds of nested PCR amplified TCRbeta. TCRdb reprocessed the multiplex PCR reads with MiXCR, giving one entry per CDR3 protein. The sample consists of 120,000 or so distinct CDR3 sequences, roughly 67% of them appearing once. Material: lung tumor tissue. All receptors come from a man aged 30 to 45 with non-small cell lung cancer.

A few counts support this clonotype. The chain employs TRBV24-1 and TRBJ2-1, with 9 bases identical to TRBD2. The germline V gene has CDR1 KGHDR and CDR2 SFDVKD. V was pared by 10 bases and J by 4 bases, with 4 bases of the junction left unmatched. The CDR3 is 13 residues long. The CDR3 DNA reads TGTGCCACTCAGCGGGGGGCTTACAATGAGCAGTTCTTC. It is translated as CATQRGAYNEQFF.

This clonotype has a count of ten or more. The V gene is TRBV20-1, the J gene TRBJ2-5; 7 positions agree with TRBD2. V lost 2 bases to trimming and J lost 4 bases; unmatched junction nucleotides: 10. The CDR3 contains 15 residues. The germline CDR1 and CDR2 sequences are DFQATT and SNEGSKA (reference sequence). CDR3: CSARPSGKGRETQYF. For the CDR3, the DNA is TGCAGTGCTAGACCCAGCGGGAAGGGACGAGAGACCCAGTACTTC.

Notes on this clonotype: One base away lies a much larger clone, so this may be a sequencing read error. The rearrangement links TRBV20-1 to TRBJ2-4; TRBD1 agrees at 7 bases. The trim removed 5 bases at V and 14 bases at J, leaving 6 bases unmatched. Germline values: CDR1 DFQATT, CDR2 SNEGSKA (reference sequence). The CDR3 contains 10 residues. CDR3 sequence reads: CSAVRTGEYF. The CDR3 DNA follows: TGCAGTGCTGTAAGGACAGGTGAGTACTTC.

A remark on this clonotype: The junction shows a germline mismatch at one end, possibly a read error. This sequence joins TRBV11-2 and TRBJ2-7; perhaps TRBD2 as D (5 bases). This CDR3 region has 12 residues. Germline CDR1 SGHAT, CDR2 FQNNGV. The CDR3 is CASNSREGEQYF. As DNA, the CDR3 is TGTGCCAGCAACTCTCGTGAGGGCGAGCAGTACTTT.

This clonotype was seen at least ten times. The DNA is omitted, as the CDR3 cannot be located on it reliably, and the CDR3 follows TCRdb's listing. The chain uses TRBV21-1 and TRBJ1-5; the table's D call of TRBD1 was not tested on the DNA. TRBV21-1 is a recognized pseudogene. The CDR3 spans 19 amino acids, including both terminal residues. CDR3 amino acids: CASPVASGTGGDSNQPQHF.

Concerning this clonotype itself: This likely comes from a read error, as the CDR3 has no conserved phenylalanine or tryptophan at its end. The chain uses TRBV6-5 and TRBJ2-1; 7 bases map to TRBD1. CDR1 and CDR2 from the germline V gene are MNHEY and SVGAGI. V gave up 5 bases and J gave up 5 bases; unmatched junction bases: 6. The CDR3 covers 14 residues. The CDR3 bases are TGTGCCAGCAGTCACTGGCAGGGGGACAATGAGCAGTTCTCC. Encoded protein: CASSHWQGDNEQFS.

A note on this clonotype: At one of its ends the junction is not consistent with the germline gene, which may arise from a read error. This chain connects TRBV20-1 to TRBJ2-7; tentatively, D is TRBD1 or TRBD2 (6 bases each). Germline CDR1 DFQATT, CDR2 SNEGSKA (reference sequence). The length of the CDR3 is 14 residues. CDR3 sequence: CSARDVGGSYEQYF. The CDR3 nucleotides read TGCAGTGCTAGAGATGTGGGGGGCTCCTACGAGCAATACTTC.

To note about this clonotype: Given the absence of the conserved phenylalanine or tryptophan at the CDR3 end, a read error is likely. The J gene is TRBJ1-2, the V gene TRBV20-1, with 7 bases identical to TRBD1. Germline V gene data show CDR1 as DFQATT and CDR2 as SNEGSKA (reference sequence). The CDR3 extends over 15 amino acids. The DNA for the CDR3 is TGCAATGCTAGTATCTTCGGGACAGAGACTTATGGCTACACCCTC. Its translation: CNASIFGTETYGYTL.

This clonotype was seen at least ten times. This rearrangement joins TRBV5-6 to TRBJ1-5; D not certain. This CDR3 comprises 12 residues. Deletions cut 1 base from V and 5 bases from J, with 4 bases between. The germline V gene has CDR1 SGHDT and CDR2 YYEEEE. CDR3 sequence reads: CASSLRDQPQHF. CDR3 DNA: TGTGCCAGCAGCTTGAGGGATCAGCCCCAGCATTTT.